Below are 15 T cell receptor beta chains sequenced from a single sample in a study of cytomegalovirus exposure and HLA in healthy donors. Use of 60 Vbeta and 13 Jbeta primers characterized the PCR. The protocol was immunoSEQ multiplex PCR, while the TCRdb copy is restricted to in-frame clones and leaves out a portion. Of about 57,000 clones listed, approximately 75% are singletons. The sequenced material came from PBMCs. These receptors all come from a man younger than 40 in good health and CMV-seropositive.

The chain employs TRBV5-5 and TRBJ1-5; tentative D call: TRBD1 (5 bases). The CDR3 contains 14 residues. V was trimmed by 3 bases and J by 3 bases, leaving 10 bases between them. Germline V CDR1 and CDR2: SGHKS, YYEKEE (reference sequence). The CDR3 sequence: CASSWQGHNQPQHF. DNA of the CDR3: TGTGCCAGCAGCTGGCAGGGCCACAATCAGCCCCAGCATTTT. Variable domain in full (rest from reference TRBV5-5 and TRBJ1-5): DAGVTQSPTHLIKTRGQQVTLRCSPISGHKSVSWYQQVLGQGPQFIFQYYEKEERGRGNFPDRFSARQFPNYSSELNVNALLLGDSALYLCASSWQGHNQPQHFGDGTRLSIL.

The CDR3 spells CASSQAGTRNNEQFF. In DNA form, the CDR3 reads TGCGCCAGCAGCCAAGCCGGGACACGTAACAATGAGCAGTTCTTC. The rearrangement links TRBV4-1 to TRBJ2-1; TRBD1 might be the D (6 bases). CDR1 is MGHRA and CDR2 is YSYEKL in the germline V gene. With 1 base removed from V and 5 bases from J, the gap between germline ends came to 12 bases. The CDR3 has 15 residues.

The chain links TRBV9 to TRBJ1-1; D unresolved. Per the germline V gene, CDR1 is SGDLS and CDR2 is YYNGEE. This CDR3 region has 14 residues. V gave up 3 bases and J gave up 0 bases, with 9 bases separating them. CDR3 loop: CASSGLTVNTEAFF. The CDR3 DNA reads TGTGCCAGCAGCGGACTAACAGTGAACACTGAAGCTTTCTTT.

CDR3 DNA sequence: TGTGCCAGCAGGATCGGGGATAGCAATCAGCCCCAGCATTTT. This sequence encodes CASRIGDSNQPQHF. V and J are TRBV6-6 and TRBJ1-5; D is ambiguous. V lost 6 bases and J lost 0, with 9 bases in between. The germline V gene has CDR1 MNHNY and CDR2 SVGAGI (reference sequence). The CDR3 runs to 14 residues.

The DNA of the CDR3 is TGCGCCAGCAGCCTGGGGACAGGGGCGGTGGTGGTTGGCTACACCTTC. Translation gives CASSLGTGAVVVGYTF. The chain links TRBV5-1 to TRBJ1-2; 10 bases are shared with TRBD1. Germline assignment: CDR1 SGHRS and CDR2 YFSETQ. Trimming took 4 bases from V and 7 from J; bases not matched to a gene: 13. This CDR3 comprises 16 residues.

The chain employs TRBV7-3 and TRBJ2-1; 8 bases line up with TRBD2. The V segment lost 2 bases and the J segment 3 bases; nucleotides outside the gene matches: 3. Per the germline V gene, CDR1 is SGHTA and CDR2 is FQGTGA. The CDR3 runs 15 residues. In DNA form, the CDR3 reads TGTGCCAGCAGCTTAGCGGGGGGTAACTACAATGAGCAGTTCTTC. It is translated as CASSLAGGNYNEQFF.

The chain recombines TRBV21-1 with TRBJ1-4; the tabulated D call, TRBD1, remains unverified against the DNA. TRBV21-1 is a documented pseudogene. The CDR3 is made up of 16 amino acids. The CDR3 reads CASSGDDRKTNEKLFF. CDR3 coding DNA: TGTGCCAGCAGCGGGGATGACAGGAAAACTAATGAAAAACTGTTTTTT.

This chain connects TRBV9 to TRBJ1-2; possible D gene TRBD1, 5 bases. The germline CDR1 and CDR2 sequences are SGDLS and YYNGEE. The ends were cut back, 4 bases at V and 6 bases at J, with 16 bases in the middle. This CDR3 has 14 residues. The CDR3 spells CASSSRQKQNGYTF. The CDR3 DNA reads as TGTGCCAGCAGCTCCCGACAGAAACAAAATGGCTACACCTTC.

This clone occurred a few times. This chain uses TRBV5-5 with TRBJ2-1; no clear D. There are 15 residues in the CDR3. V lost 0 bases and J lost 6, with 13 bases in between. Germline loops: CDR1 SGHKS, CDR2 YYEKEE (reference sequence). The CDR3 bases are TGTGCCAGCAGCTTGGGAAGGTTACCTAGCAATGAGCAGTTCTTC. As protein: CASSLGRLPSNEQFF.

This clone came up once. The genes are TRBV19 and TRBJ1-1; TRBD1 matches at 7 bases. Germline-derived CDR1 and CDR2 are LNHDA and SQIVND (reference sequence). V lost 1 base and J lost 1; bases outside the gene matches: 3. CDR3 size: 15 residues. The CDR3 DNA reads TGTGCCAGTAGTATAGCGGGACAGAGGAACACTGAAGCTTTCTTT. Its protein is CASSIAGQRNTEAFF.

The V call is TRBV2, the J call TRBJ2-2; D is unclear. The germline V gene encodes CDR1 SNHLY and CDR2 FYNNEI. This CDR3 has 11 amino acids. V was trimmed by 9 bases and J by 4 bases, leaving 6 bases between them. The CDR3 DNA follows: TGTGCCAGTACTATCACCGGGGAGCTGTTTTTT. Translating it yields CASTITGELFF.

This clone was found once. This chain joins TRBV19 and TRBJ1-5, with 8 nucleotides matching TRBD1. The CDR3 runs 16 residues. CDR1 and CDR2 from the germline V gene are LNHDA and SQIVND (reference sequence). The V segment lost 2 bases and the J segment 7 bases; nucleotides outside the gene matches: 10. In DNA, the CDR3 is TGTGCCAGTAGTATAACAGGGGGTCCGATGCGCCAGCCCCAGCATTTT. Translation gives CASSITGGPMRQPQHF.

The chain has TRBV19 and TRBJ1-1, with TRBD1 identical over 8 bases. Trimming removed 4 bases from V and 1 base from J; junction bases left unmatched: 8. The CDR3 is 16 residues long. From germline, CDR1 is LNHDA and CDR2 SQIVND (reference sequence). CDR3 sequence reads: CASSTQRTGSNTEAFF. CDR3 DNA: TGTGCCAGTAGTACCCAAAGGACAGGGTCGAACACTGAAGCTTTCTTT. The full variable domain, completed using reference TRBV19 and TRBJ1-1, is DGGITQSPKYLFRKEGQNVTLSCEQNLNHDAMYWYRQDPGQGLRLIYYSQIVNDFQKGDIAEGYSVSREKKESFPLTVTSAQKNPTAFYLCASSTQRTGSNTEAFFGQGTRLTVV.

This clone has a handful of counts. The chain links TRBV27 to TRBJ2-7; the match to TRBD2 covers 7 bases. The CDR3 has 15 residues. The germline V gene has CDR1 MNHEY and CDR2 SMNVEV (reference sequence). V lost 2 bases and J lost 0; bases outside the gene matches: 4. The CDR3 DNA reads TGTGCCAGCAGTTTAGGGGGGGTCTCCTCCTACGAGCAGTACTTC. It specifies CASSLGGVSSYEQYF.

The CDR3 loop reads CASTQTGPTGELFF. As DNA, the CDR3 is TGTGCCAGTACCCAGACAGGTCCCACCGGGGAGCTGTTTTTT. This rearrangement joins TRBV19 to TRBJ2-2; weak D call: TRBD1 (6 bases). The CDR3 runs 14 residues. V was trimmed by 7 bases and J by 4 bases, leaving 13 bases between them. The V gene's germline CDR1 is LNHDA and CDR2 SQIVND (reference sequence).